This T cell receptor beta chain was captured in a study of OX40 agonist ivuxolimab in advanced cancers. About the research overall: In this cohort, patients received ivuxolimab, an agonistic anti-OX40 (CD134) antibody.

Study-wide results and limits: The study did not work out the antigen specificity of the expanded peripheral T cells. Some of the lowest clonal expansion was seen in partial responders at 0.1-3.0 mg/kg.

Germline CDR1 and CDR2: LNHNV and YYDKDF (reference sequence). Trimming pared 0 bases from V and 10 bases from J, leaving 16 bases between. CDR3 length: 16 amino acids. Regarding this clone: The antigen is unknown.

The data were produced by immunoSEQ multiplex PCR, yet TCRdb's version contains in-frame clones alone and is incomplete. The top ten hold more than 0.15% of the sample, which has roughly 100,000 clones, around 90% seen once. The chain recombines TRBV15 with TRBJ1-6; TRBD1 might be the D (6 bases). This receptor was taken from an adult with an advanced solid tumor such as melanoma, head and neck, liver or kidney cancer. Sequencing was performed on CD4+ or CD8+ T cells sorted from blood, taken in a trial of the OX40 agonist ivuxolimab. CDR3 coding DNA: TGTGCCACCAGCAGAGACCCCCGGGGGGCTTACTCACCCCTCCACTTT. Amino acids: CATSRDPRGAYSPLHF.